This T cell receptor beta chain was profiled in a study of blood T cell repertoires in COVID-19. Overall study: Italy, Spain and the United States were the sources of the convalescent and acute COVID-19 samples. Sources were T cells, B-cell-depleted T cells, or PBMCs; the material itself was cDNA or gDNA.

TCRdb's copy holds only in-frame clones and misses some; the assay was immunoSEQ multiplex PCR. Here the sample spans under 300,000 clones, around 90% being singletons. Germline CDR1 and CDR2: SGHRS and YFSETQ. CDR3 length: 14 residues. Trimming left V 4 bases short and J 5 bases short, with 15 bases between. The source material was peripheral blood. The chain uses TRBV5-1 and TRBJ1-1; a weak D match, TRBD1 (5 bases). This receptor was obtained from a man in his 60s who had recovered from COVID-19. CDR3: CASSPRAGTTEAFF. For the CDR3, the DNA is TGCGCCAGCAGCCCTAGGGCGGGGACGACTGAAGCTTTCTTT.